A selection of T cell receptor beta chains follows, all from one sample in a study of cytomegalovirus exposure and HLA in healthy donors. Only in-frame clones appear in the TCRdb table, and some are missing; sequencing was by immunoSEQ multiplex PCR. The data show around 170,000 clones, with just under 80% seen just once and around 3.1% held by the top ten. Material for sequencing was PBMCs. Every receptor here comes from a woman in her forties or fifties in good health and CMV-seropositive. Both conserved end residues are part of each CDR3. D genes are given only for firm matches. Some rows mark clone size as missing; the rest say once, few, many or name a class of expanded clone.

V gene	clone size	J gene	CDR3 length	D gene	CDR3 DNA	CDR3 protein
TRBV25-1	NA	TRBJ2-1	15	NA	TGTGCCAGCAGTGAACTCGGCGGGATTCGAAGTGAGCAGTTCTTC	CASSELGGIRSEQFF
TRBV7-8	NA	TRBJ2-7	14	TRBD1	TGTGCCAGCAGTTCCCGACAGGGTACCTACGAGCAGTACTTC	CASSSRQGTYEQYF
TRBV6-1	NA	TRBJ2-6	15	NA	TGTGCCAGCATAAAACAGGGTTCCGGGGCCAACGTCCTGACTTTC	CASIKQGSGANVLTF
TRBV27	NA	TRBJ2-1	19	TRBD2	TGTGCCAGCAGCCGCCGGCCTGGGACTAGCGGCCTGATCTACAATGAGCAGTTCTTC	CASSRRPGTSGLIYNEQFF
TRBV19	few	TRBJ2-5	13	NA	TGTGCCAGTAGTGTGACTAGTGTGGAGACCCAGTACTTC	CASSVTSVETQYF
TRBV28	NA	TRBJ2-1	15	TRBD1	TGTGCCAGCAGTTCACCGGGACAGGTCCAGGATGAGCAGTTCTTC	CASSSPGQVQDEQFF
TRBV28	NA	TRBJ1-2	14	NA	TGTGCCAGCAGGCCCAGGCTCGCAAACTATGGCTACACCTTC	CASRPRLANYGYTF
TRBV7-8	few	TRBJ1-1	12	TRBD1	TGTGCCAGCAGCTTGTGGGACAGGGAAGCTTTCTTT	CASSLWDREAFF
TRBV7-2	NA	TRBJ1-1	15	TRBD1	TGTGCCAGCAGCTGGAGGACAGGCATGAACACTGAAGCTTTCTTT	CASSWRTGMNTEAFF
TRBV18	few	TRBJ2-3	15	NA	TGTGCCAGCTCACCTGCCCGCCCCAGCGTCGATACGCAGTATTTT	CASSPARPSVDTQYF
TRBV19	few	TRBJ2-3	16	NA	TGTGCCAGTAGTATAGCGGGCGGGGTAAGCACAGATACGCAGTATTTT	CASSIAGGVSTDTQYF
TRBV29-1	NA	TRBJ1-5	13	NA	TGCAGCGTTGATGAAGGGGCTAATCAGCCCCAGCATTTT	CSVDEGANQPQHF
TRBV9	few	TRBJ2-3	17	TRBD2	TGTGCCAGCAGCGTAGCTACCTCGGGGGGGCCTATGAATACGCAGTATTTT	CASSVATSGGPMNTQYF
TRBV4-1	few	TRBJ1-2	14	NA	TGCGCCAGCAGCCAGGACACTTCTAACTATGGCTACACCTTC	CASSQDTSNYGYTF
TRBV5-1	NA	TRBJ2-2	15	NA	TGCGCCAGCAGCCGACAGGACCCGAACACCGGGGAGCTGTTTTTT	CASSRQDPNTGELFF
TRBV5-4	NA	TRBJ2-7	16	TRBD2	TGTGCCAGCAGCTTTGGTGTAAGGGAGGGAGGGCACGAGCAGTACTTC	CASSFGVREGGHEQYF
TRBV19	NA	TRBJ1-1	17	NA	TGTGCCAGCAGAGTGTTTTCTGGCAGGGCCCTGATTGGTGAAGCTTTCTTT	CASRVFSGRALIGEAFF
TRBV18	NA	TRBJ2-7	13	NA	TGTGCCAGCTCACAGGGAGAGAGCTACGAGCAGTACTTC	CASSQGESYEQYF
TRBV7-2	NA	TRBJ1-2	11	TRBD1	TGTGCCAGCGGCAGGGGGTTTTGGTACACCTTC	CASGRGFWYTF
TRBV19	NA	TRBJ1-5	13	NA	TGTGCCAGTAGTGAACAGGGTGGTCAGCCCCAGCATTTT	CASSEQGGQPQHF
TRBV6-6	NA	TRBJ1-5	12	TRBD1	TGTGCCAGCAGGCCACGGACAGGGCACCAGCATTTT	CASRPRTGHQHF
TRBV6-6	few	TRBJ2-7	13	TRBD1	TGTGCCAGCAGTACGGGACAGATGTACGAGCAGTACTTC	CASSTGQMYEQYF
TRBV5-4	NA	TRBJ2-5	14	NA	TGTGCCAGCAGCTTGGCGGGGTATCAAGAGACCCAGTACTTC	CASSLAGYQETQYF
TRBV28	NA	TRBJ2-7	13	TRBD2	TGTGCCAGCAAACTTAGCGGGAGCGGCGAGCAGTACTTC	CASKLSGSGEQYF
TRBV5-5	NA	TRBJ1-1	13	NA	TGTGCCAGCAGCTTGAGTACTGGCACTGAAGCTTTCTTT	CASSLSTGTEAFF
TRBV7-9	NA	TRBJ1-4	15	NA	TGTGCCAGCAGCCCGGCGGGGAGGGGTAATGAAAAACTGTTTTTT	CASSPAGRGNEKLFF
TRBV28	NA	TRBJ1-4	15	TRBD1	TGTGCCAGCAAGGGGGACAGGGGGCTTGGGGAAAAACTGTTTTTT	CASKGDRGLGEKLFF
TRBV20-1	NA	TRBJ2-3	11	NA	TGCAGTGCCCTTAGCAGAGATACGCAGTATTTT	CSALSRDTQYF
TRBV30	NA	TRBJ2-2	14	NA	TGTGCCTGGAGTCCCGACATAAAGGCCGGGGAGCTGTTTTTT	CAWSPDIKAGELFF
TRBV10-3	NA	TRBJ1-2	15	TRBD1	TGTGCCATCAACTCGGAGAGGGGGCGAGGCTATGGCTACACCTTC	CAINSERGRGYGYTF
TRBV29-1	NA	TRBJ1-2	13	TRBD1	TGCAGCGTTGCGGGACAGGGGTTAGGTGGCTACACCTTC	CSVAGQGLGGYTF
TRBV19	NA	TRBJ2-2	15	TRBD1	TGTGCCAGTTCCACGGACAGGCAGAACACCGGGGAGCTGTTTTTT	CASSTDRQNTGELFF